Listed below are T cell receptor beta chains from one sample, sequenced in a study of identical twins. TCRdb fed the 5' RACE reads into MiXCR, producing one record per CDR3 protein. The table lists some 1,600,000 distinct CDR3 sequences, less than 40% of them singletons. Sequences were obtained from cord blood. These TCRs come from a newborn girl in good health. Both conserved end residues are trimmed from each CDR3. Fields, in order: V gene, J gene, CDR3 protein.

>TRBV2|TRBJ2-3
ASSEGFGGNTDTQY
>TRBV4-1|TRBJ1-2
ASSPLRQAGYT
>TRBV19|TRBJ1-4
ASSILTGATNEKLF
>TRBV7-9|TRBJ2-5
ASSLVSANEQY
>TRBV20-1|TRBJ2-2
SARGGRFGELF
>TRBV29-1|TRBJ2-7
SVEHPEGAGSYEQY
>TRBV7-2|TRBJ2-1
ASSSRDSTDNEQF
>TRBV9|TRBJ2-3
ASSPRGASGRTDTQY
>TRBV3-1|TRBJ2-1
ASSQVPQGGLAGYNEQF
>TRBV7-2|TRBJ1-1
ASSLTPRDTEAF
>TRBV5-1|TRBJ2-7
ASNSLNLGNEQY
>TRBV20-1|TRBJ2-7
SAPAGGLQMTYEQY
>TRBV4-1|TRBJ1-2
ASSQDPGVNYGYT
>TRBV12-3/TRBV12-4|TRBJ2-3
ASSLLPLLAARADTQY
>TRBV20-1|TRBJ2-5
SATGSRKTQY
>TRBV6-1|TRBJ2-7
ASVQTSRYEQY
>TRBV20-1|TRBJ1-1
SASPSGDTEAF
>TRBV11-2|-
ASSLAGASEQY
>TRBV6-6|TRBJ1-2
ASRPDRGDGYT
>TRBV5-1|TRBJ2-3
ASSILAGGLTDTQY
>TRBV20-1|TRBJ1-2
SAPGYGYT
>TRBV7-2|TRBJ2-4
ASSIGREGEQY
>TRBV27|TRBJ1-6
ASSLSRGNSPPH
>TRBV10-3|TRBJ1-3
AISEPTVSGNTIY
>TRBV2|TRBJ1-2
ASSENPGQGTYGYT
>TRBV6-1|TRBJ2-7
ASRQRDGIYEQY
>TRBV5-1|TRBJ2-3
ASSLAGQGIGDTQY
>TRBV28|TRBJ2-3
ASSLMREGADTQY
>TRBV20-1|TRBJ2-2
SARVRGNGELF
>TRBV9|TRBJ1-1
ASNPPRRNTEAF
>TRBV6-2/TRBV6-3|TRBJ1-2
ASAKRRGDRGNHYAYT
>TRBV20-1|TRBJ1-5
SAAWRYQPQH
>TRBV18|TRBJ2-3
ASSPNGIGTDTQY
>TRBV25-1|TRBJ1-1
ASSERGQGAEAF
>TRBV9|TRBJ1-2
ASSELTGGYGYT
>TRBV27|TRBJ2-1
ASKGNNEQF
>TRBV5-1|TRBJ2-7
ASSNRDRGYYEQY
>TRBV21-1|TRBJ2-3
ASSGLAGTADTQY
>TRBV7-6|TRBJ2-7
ASSLETGTSYERY
>TRBV28|TRBJ2-5
ASSLSPDRGQETQY
>TRBV20-1|TRBJ2-3
SARKTGGGTDTQY
>TRBV5-1|TRBJ2-5
ASSFQTVQETQY
>TRBV20-1|TRBJ1-1
SARRPGNPNTEAF
>TRBV6-5|TRBJ1-1
ASSHLLGAQTEAF
>TRBV20-1|TRBJ1-1
SAPRPGTEAF